The 23 T cell receptor beta chains presented below share a single source sample, sequenced in a study of graft-versus-host responses after intestinal transplantation. Profiling relied on immunoSEQ multiplex PCR, and the TCRdb table lists in-frame clones only, not all of them. The data hold approximately 75,000 clones, with around 89% observed a single time. Their target antigens are unknown. Sequenced here: unstimulated CD8+ T cells sorted from spleen or lymph node cells, sampled before transplant. Receptor source: a human donor who was the organ donor for an intestinal transplant.

V usage is TRBV4-3 and J usage is TRBJ2-2; D unresolved. This CDR3 comprises 14 residues. V was pared by 1 base and J by 5 bases, with 8 bases between. CDR1 and CDR2 from the germline V gene are LGHNA and YSLEER. CDR3: CASSQVSGTGELFF. DNA for the CDR3: TGCGCCAGCAGCCAAGTCTCGGGTACCGGGGAGCTGTTTTTT.

The chain employs TRBV5-5 and TRBJ2-7, with TRBD1 as a possible D gene (5 bases). This CDR3 has 15 amino acids. V dropped 0 bases and J dropped 5 bases, with 15 bases sitting between them. Germline V lookup: CDR1 SGHKS, CDR2 YYEKEE (reference sequence). CDR3 loop: CASSLGVGRVHEQYV. CDR3 in DNA: TGTGCCAGCAGCTTGGGGGTTGGCAGGGTCCACGAGCAGTACGTC.

A single count supports this clone. The chain couples TRBV7-8 to TRBJ2-1; possibly TRBD1 for D (6 bases). This CDR3 contains 13 residues. V was clipped by 6 bases and J by 8 bases, with 14 bases between them. Germline CDR1 reads SGHVS; CDR2 reads FQNEAQ. CDR3 in amino acids: CASSPTGLHEQFF. For the CDR3, the DNA is TGTGCCAGCAGTCCTACAGGGCTCCATGAGCAGTTCTTC.

V and J are TRBV2 and TRBJ1-5; TRBD1 agrees at 8 bases. Germline values: CDR1 SNHLY, CDR2 FYNNEI. The CDR3 contains 14 residues. Unmatched junction bases numbered 3, after V lost 6 bases and J lost 2 bases. CDR3 sequence reads: CASSMTGGNQPQHF. The CDR3 nucleotides are TGTGCCAGCAGCATGACAGGGGGCAATCAGCCCCAGCATTTT.

This clone was recorded only once. The genes are TRBV29-1 and TRBJ2-1; 9 bases map to TRBD2. The CDR3 has 16 amino acids. Germline V gives CDR1 SQVTM, CDR2 ANQGSEA. Trimming at V came to 3 bases and at J to 5 bases, leaving 11 bases not matched to a gene. This chain's CDR3 is CSVEGGGANFNNEQFF. CDR3 in DNA: TGCAGCGTTGAGGGCGGGGGGGCGAACTTCAACAATGAGCAGTTCTTC.

This clone has only a few counts. V and J are TRBV19 and TRBJ2-2; a possible D gene is TRBD2 (5 bases). Trimming removed 3 bases at V and 8 bases at J, with 13 bases between. Per the germline V gene, CDR1 is LNHDA and CDR2 is SQIVND (reference sequence). The CDR3 has 14 residues. The CDR3 loop is CASSIFSLGGELFF. The CDR3 coding sequence is TGTGCCAGTAGTATTTTTTCACTAGGGGGGGAGCTGTTTTTT.

The chain employs TRBV14 and TRBJ1-4, with a possible D match to TRBD1 (5 bases). Trimming took 2 bases from V and 4 from J, leaving 11 bases between them. The CDR3 spans 15 residues. Germline V CDR1 and CDR2: SGHDN, FVKESK. The CDR3 DNA sequence: TGTGCCAGCAGCCAATTTCAGGGTCTTAATGAAAAACTGTTTTTT. This sequence encodes CASSQFQGLNEKLFF.

A remark on this clone: Sequence at one end of the junction differs from germline and may be a read error. The genes are TRBV19 and TRBJ2-2; D possibly corresponds to TRBD1 (5 bases). This CDR3 is built from 15 residues. Germline V gene data show CDR1 as LNHDA and CDR2 as SQIVND (reference sequence). The CDR3 region is CASSIQGTNAGELFF. In nucleotides, the CDR3 is TGTGCCAGTAGTATTCAGGGAACGAACGCCGGGGAGCTGTTTTTT.

The chain joins TRBV7-9 to TRBJ2-3; 10 bases are shared with TRBD2. Germline CDR1 SEHNR, CDR2 FQNEAQ (reference sequence). V lost 4 bases to trimming and J lost 2 bases; unmatched junction nucleotides: 6. CDR3 size: 16 residues. For the CDR3, the DNA is TGTGCCAGCAGCTCAAGTAGCGGGGGGACCACAGATACGCAGTATTTT. Translation: CASSSSSGGTTDTQYF.

V and J are TRBV5-6 and TRBJ2-7, with 7 bases that match TRBD1. The V gene's germline CDR1 is SGHDT and CDR2 YYEEEE. Trimming at V came to 5 bases and at J to 6 bases, leaving 11 bases not matched to a gene. The CDR3 totals 14 residues. The CDR3 DNA reads as TGTGCCAGCAGAAGCCTTACAGGGGCAGTCGAGCAGTACGTC. Its translation: CASRSLTGAVEQYV.

The V and J genes are TRBV6-1 and TRBJ2-1; a weak D match, TRBD1 (6 bases). The CDR3 runs to 13 residues. V lost 8 bases to trimming and J lost 4 bases, with 12 bases between them. Germline CDR1 MNHNS, CDR2 SASEGT. The CDR3 spells CASRGRGYNEQFF. The CDR3 DNA reads TGTGCCAGCCGTGGCAGGGGTTACAATGAGCAGTTCTTC.

This sequence joins TRBV5-6 and TRBJ1-2; D is undetermined. V was clipped by 4 bases and J by 4 bases, with 11 bases between them. Germline values: CDR1 SGHDT, CDR2 YYEEEE. CDR3 length equals 13 residues. The CDR3 nucleotides read TGTGCCAGCAGCCGAGGCGGTGGCTATGGCTACACCTTC. Translation: CASSRGGGYGYTF.

V usage is TRBV5-5 and J usage is TRBJ1-2, with D hard to call. With 0 bases removed from V and 7 bases from J, the gap between germline ends came to 13 bases. CDR3 length: 14 amino acids. Germline values: CDR1 SGHKS, CDR2 YYEKEE (reference sequence). The CDR3 sequence: CASSLGPGGPGYTF. The CDR3 coding sequence is TGTGCCAGCAGCTTGGGGCCTGGTGGGCCTGGCTACACCTTC.

The V and J genes are TRBV5-8 and TRBJ1-4, with D possibly being TRBD1 (5 bases). Looked up from germline, CDR1 is SGHTS and CDR2 is YDEGEE. The ends were cut back, 1 base at V and 5 bases at J, with 15 bases in the middle. The CDR3 sequence is 16 residues long. The CDR3 sequence is CASSLRQGGVNEKLFF. The CDR3 DNA reads as TGTGCCAGCAGCTTGCGGCAGGGAGGAGTGAATGAAAAACTGTTTTTT.

The V gene is TRBV30, the J gene TRBJ1-6; 7 bases map to TRBD1. Losses at the gene ends were 3 bases for V and 4 bases for J; bases not matched to a gene: 15. This CDR3 spans 18 amino acids. CDR1 and CDR2 from the germline V gene are GTSNPN and SVGIG (reference sequence). In DNA, the CDR3 is TGTGCCTGGAGAAAAGGGGACAGCGAAATTTTGTATAATTCACCCCTCCACTTT. Translating gives CAWRKGDSEILYNSPLHF.

The genes are TRBV6-6 and TRBJ1-2, with D possibly matching TRBD1 (6 bases). The CDR3 runs 14 residues. The ends were cut back, 2 bases at V and 2 bases at J, with 9 bases in the middle. Germline V lookup: CDR1 MNHNY, CDR2 SVGAGI (reference sequence). CDR3 nucleotides: TGTGCCAGCAGTTACGTCCAGGGGAACTATGGCTACACCTTC. Translated: CASSYVQGNYGYTF.

The CDR3 protein is CASSRGLYNEQFF. CDR3 sequence (DNA): TGTGCCAGTAGTAGGGGACTCTACAATGAGCAGTTCTTC. The chain links TRBV19 to TRBJ2-1, with TRBD2 as a possible D gene (6 bases). The CDR3 has 13 amino acids. From germline, CDR1 is LNHDA and CDR2 SQIVND (reference sequence). V dropped 4 bases and J dropped 3 bases, with 7 bases sitting between them.

The chain employs TRBV28 and TRBJ1-2; no clear D gene. The germline V and J ends were trimmed by 4 bases and 4 bases, with 16 bases remaining between them. The CDR3 runs 15 residues. In germline, CDR1 is MDHEN, CDR2 SYDVKM. CDR3 region: CASSSTAEGGYGYTF. In DNA, the CDR3 is TGTGCCAGCAGTTCCACCGCCGAGGGAGGCTATGGCTACACCTTC.

This clone is a singleton in its sample. The chain carries TRBV7-8 and TRBJ1-2, with no clear D. Germline values: CDR1 SGHVS, CDR2 FQNEAQ. The CDR3 consists of 17 residues. The ends were cut back, 0 bases at V and 2 bases at J, with 16 bases in the middle. CDR3 sequence reads: CASSLARFPLYNYGYTF. The CDR3 DNA follows: TGTGCCAGCAGCTTAGCGCGTTTCCCTTTATACAACTATGGCTACACCTTC.

The J gene is TRBJ2-5, the V gene TRBV7-8, with 11 bases identical to TRBD2. The CDR3 length is 18 residues. J gave up 5 bases and V 2 bases, and 13 bases lay outside the gene matches. The germline V gene encodes CDR1 SGHVS and CDR2 FQNEAQ. CDR3 coding DNA: TGTGCCAGCAGCTTATCCCTCATAGCGGGGGGGCCGGGGGAGACCCAGTACTTC. Amino acids: CASSLSLIAGGPGETQYF. The full variable domain, rest sourced from reference TRBV7-8 and TRBJ2-5, is GAGVSQSPRYKVAKRGQDVALRCDPISGHVSLFWYQQALGQGPEFLTYFQNEAQLDKSGLPSDRFFAERPEGSVSTLKIQRTQQEDSAVYLCASSLSLIAGGPGETQYFGPGTRLLVL.

This clone showed up just a few times. The chain uses TRBV11-3 and TRBJ1-5, with D uncertain. In germline, CDR1 is SGHNT, CDR2 YENEEA. This CDR3 has 13 residues. Trimming took off 2 bases at V and 10 bases at J, with 12 bases between the two ends. DNA for the CDR3: TGTGCCAGCAGCTTACTTTTGAGTCCTCCCCAGCATTTT. Residues: CASSLLLSPPQHF. Looking up the rest from reference TRBV11-3 and TRBJ1-5 gives the full variable domain: EAGVVQSPRYKIIEKKQPVAFWCNPISGHNTLYWYLQNLGQGPELLIRYENEEAVDDSQLPKDRFSAERLKGVDSTLKIQPAELGDSAVYLCASSLLLSPPQHFGDGTRLSIL.

This clone showed up just once. This chain connects TRBV2 to TRBJ2-2; TRBD1 matches 7 bases. CDR1 and CDR2 (germline): SNHLY, FYNNEI. The CDR3 contains 20 residues. V lost 1 base and J lost 4; bases outside the gene matches: 18. The CDR3 here is CASSEETGTAPTVVTGELFF. CDR3 coding DNA: TGTGCCAGCAGTGAAGAGACCGGGACAGCTCCAACAGTTGTCACCGGGGAGCTGTTTTTT.

V usage is TRBV6-1 and J usage is TRBJ2-1, with 9 positions matching TRBD1. Losses at the gene ends were 0 bases for V and 12 bases for J; bases not matched to a gene: 12. CDR1 is MNHNS and CDR2 is SASEGT in the germline V gene. This CDR3 is built from 16 residues. This chain's CDR3 is CASSEAGGTGSERQFF. CDR3 bases: TGTGCCAGCAGTGAAGCGGGAGGGACAGGGTCGGAACGGCAGTTCTTC.